This passage covers 20 T cell receptor beta chains from one sample sequenced in a study of T cells after yellow fever vaccination. From the 5' RACE reads, TCRdb called clonotypes with MiXCR, one entry per CDR3 protein. This table holds over 300,000 distinct CDR3 sequences, 6.8% found once. The sequenced sample was PBMCs, obtained about 49 days after the first yellow fever vaccination. The receptors come from a man younger than 35 who received the YFV17D yellow fever vaccine.

The chain links TRBV5-4 to TRBJ2-1; D gene ambiguous. CDR1 is SGHNT and CDR2 is YYREEE in the germline V gene (reference sequence). The CDR3 is 15 residues long. Trimming shortened V by 1 base and J by 0 bases, and 8 bases separated the two germline ends. The CDR3 sequence is CASSLPRVSYNEQFF. The CDR3 bases are TGTGCCAGCAGCTTGCCAAGGGTCTCCTACAATGAGCAGTTCTTC.

This chain joins TRBV7-9 and TRBJ1-5; D is uncertain. V gave up 7 bases and J gave up 4 bases, with 11 bases separating them. The CDR3 sequence is 13 residues long. From germline, CDR1 is SEHNR and CDR2 FQNEAQ (reference sequence). CDR3 nucleotide sequence: TGTGCCAGCACGGGATGGGGTAATCAGCCCCAGCATTTT. Protein product: CASTGWGNQPQHF.

This clonotype was counted a few times. This chain connects TRBV28 to TRBJ1-6; D may be TRBD1 (5 bases). The CDR3 contains 13 residues. Germline V gives CDR1 MDHEN, CDR2 SYDVKM. Trimming stripped 5 bases from V and 12 bases from J, with 14 bases between. The CDR3 sequence is CASSPPPGQPLHF. CDR3 coding DNA: TGTGCCAGCAGTCCTCCTCCGGGGCAACCCCTCCACTTT.

The chain uses TRBV7-9 and TRBJ2-2; no firm D call. V was clipped by 0 bases and J by 4 bases, with 6 bases between them. This CDR3 spans 14 amino acids. Per germline, CDR1 SEHNR and CDR2 FQNEAQ (reference sequence). Here the CDR3 reads CASSLAGITGELFF. CDR3 in DNA: TGTGCCAGCAGCTTAGCAGGGATCACCGGGGAGCTGTTTTTT.

V and J are TRBV25-1 and TRBJ2-7, with D perhaps matching TRBD1 (6 bases). V was cut by 4 bases and J by 8 bases, with 12 bases left in between. Germline V gene sequence: CDR1 MGHDK, CDR2 SYGVNS. CDR3 length: 12 residues. CDR3 residues: CASSAGVGKQYF. The CDR3, as DNA: TGTGCCAGCAGTGCAGGGGTTGGCAAGCAGTACTTC.

This clonotype was counted many times. The genes are TRBV12-3 or TRBV12-4 and TRBJ2-1; 13 bases fit TRBD2. This CDR3 is built from 15 residues. With V trimmed by 9 bases and J by 9 bases, 11 bases remained unmatched. The CDR3 DNA reads as TGTGCCAGTCTACCACTAGCGGGGGGGTCTGGTGAGCAGTTCTTC. Translating it yields CASLPLAGGSGEQFF.

This clonotype was found a few times. The chain links TRBV7-2 to TRBJ2-7; 12 bases are a match to TRBD2. Germline V CDR1 and CDR2: SGHTA, FQGNSA. The junction had 7 bases not matched to a gene; V was cut back by 3 bases and J by 4 bases. This CDR3 spans 16 amino acids. The CDR3 reads CASSFPTSGGHYEQYV. The CDR3 DNA follows: TGTGCCAGCAGCTTCCCGACTAGCGGGGGCCATTACGAGCAGTACGTC.

This clonotype showed up many times. The rearrangement joins TRBV12-3 or TRBV12-4 to TRBJ1-1; the match to TRBD1 covers 10 bases. The length of the CDR3 is 13 residues. Trimming removed 3 bases from V and 12 bases from J; junction bases left unmatched: 7. The DNA of the CDR3 is TGTGCCAGCAGTTTGGGGACAGGGGTTAAGTCTTTCTTT. Its translation: CASSLGTGVKSFF.

DNA of the CDR3: TGTGCCAGCAACAGGGGAAATGAAAAACTGTTTTTT. It is translated as CASNRGNEKLFF. J is TRBJ1-4 and V is TRBV6-1; 7 nucleotides agree with TRBD1. The CDR3 totals 12 residues. CDR1 and CDR2 from the germline V gene are MNHNS and SASEGT. With 7 bases clipped from V and 5 bases from J, the junction kept 1 base outside the gene matches.

This chain links TRBV12-3 or TRBV12-4 with TRBJ2-1; the D is unclear. CDR3 size: 12 residues. V lost 6 bases and J lost 9, with 12 bases in between. The DNA for the CDR3 is TGTGCCAGCAGGACCGAATCCGGTGAGCAGTTCTTC. It yields the protein CASRTESGEQFF.

The chain has TRBV7-3 and TRBJ2-3; D uncertain. The V and J ends lost 1 base and 4 bases respectively, with 6 bases between them. CDR1 and CDR2 (germline): SGHTA, FQGTGA. This CDR3 has 13 amino acids. Here the CDR3 reads CASSLKASDTQYF. Written as DNA, the CDR3 is TGTGCCAGCAGCTTAAAAGCCTCAGATACGCAGTATTTT.

This chain joins TRBV5-6 and TRBJ1-5; no clear D. The ends were cut back, 0 bases at V and 7 bases at J, with 8 bases in the middle. The CDR3 is 13 residues long. Germline V gene sequence: CDR1 SGHDT, CDR2 YYEEEE. The CDR3 reads CASSLAGIQPQHF. The CDR3 bases are TGTGCCAGCAGCTTGGCGGGTATACAGCCCCAGCATTTT.

This clonotype was recorded a few times. The chain is built from TRBV12-3 or TRBV12-4 and TRBJ1-1; unclear D gene. The CDR3 has 11 residues. Trimming pared 2 bases from V and 11 bases from J, leaving 9 bases between. CDR3 sequence reads: CASSLLGSAFF. For the CDR3, the DNA is TGTGCCAGCAGTTTATTAGGGAGCGCTTTCTTT.

In this sample, this clonotype turned up many times. This chain joins TRBV11-2 and TRBJ2-5; tentatively, D is TRBD2 (6 bases). V was clipped by 5 bases and J by 5 bases, with 15 bases between them. CDR1 is SGHAT and CDR2 is FQNNGV in the germline V gene. The CDR3 is made up of 14 amino acids. This CDR3 is CASSRTNPRETQYF. DNA for the CDR3: TGTGCCAGCAGCCGGACTAACCCTCGGGAGACCCAGTACTTC.

For the CDR3, the DNA is TGTGCCAGCAGCGTGACAGTCTCGGGGAACACTGAAGCTTTCTTT. It yields the protein CASSVTVSGNTEAFF. The chain links TRBV12-3 or TRBV12-4 to TRBJ1-1, with D perhaps TRBD1 (5 bases). The CDR3 is made up of 15 amino acids. The V gene lost 6 bases and the J gene lost 1 base, with 15 bases spanning the gap.

The chain joins TRBV4-1 to TRBJ2-4, with 7 bases fitting TRBD1. The germline V gene encodes CDR1 MGHRA and CDR2 YSYEKL. This CDR3 is built from 18 residues. V dropped 4 bases and J dropped 2; count of bases not matched to a gene: 14. The CDR3 protein is CASSRDSPSSSSKNIQYF. In DNA form, the CDR3 reads TGCGCCAGCAGCCGGGACAGCCCCTCCAGCAGCTCCAAAAACATTCAGTACTTC.

Only a few counts were recorded for this clonotype. The V gene is TRBV7-9, the J gene TRBJ2-1; 10 bases agree with TRBD1. Germline CDR1 reads SEHNR; CDR2 reads FQNEAQ (reference sequence). The CDR3 contains 16 residues. V lost 4 bases to trimming and J lost 8 bases; unmatched junction nucleotides: 11. The CDR3 loop is CASSSTRDRGSDEQFF. CDR3 DNA: TGTGCCAGCAGCTCTACCCGGGACAGGGGTAGCGATGAGCAGTTCTTC.

This chain uses TRBV23-1 with TRBJ2-7, with 10 positions matching TRBD1. TRBV23-1 carries the ORF label, with uncertain function. This CDR3 spans 16 amino acids. Trimming removed 8 bases from V and 2 bases from J; junction bases left unmatched: 12. The CDR3 spells CASGTIRTGGAYEQYV. Here the CDR3 DNA reads TGCGCCAGCGGAACCATAAGGACAGGGGGAGCCTACGAGCAGTACGTC.

This clonotype was observed once. V gene TRBV7-2 combines with J gene TRBJ2-4; D not certain. Trimming took 5 bases from V and 3 from J, leaving 8 bases between them. Looked up from germline, CDR1 is SGHTA and CDR2 is FQGNSA. The CDR3 has 13 residues. The CDR3 region has the DNA TGTGCCAGCAGCCCCCCCGGCAAAAACATTCAGTACTTC. Translating it yields CASSPPGKNIQYF. Filled out from reference TRBV7-2 and TRBJ2-4, the complete variable domain reads GAGVSQSPSNKVTEKGKDVELRCDPISGHTALYWYRQSLGQGLEFLIYFQGNSAPDKSGLPSDRFSAERTGGSVSTLTIQRTQQEDSAVYLCASSPPGKNIQYFGAGTRLSVL.

The table lists this clonotype with many counts. The V gene is TRBV20-1, the J gene TRBJ1-4; D is perhaps TRBD1 (5 bases). The CDR3 has 16 amino acids. Looked up from germline, CDR1 is DFQATT and CDR2 is SNEGSKA (reference sequence). Trimming left V 0 bases short and J 8 bases short, with 19 bases between. DNA of the CDR3: TGCAGTGCTAGAGATAATGGGGACGGCGTGCGCGAAAAACTGTTTTTT. It translates to CSARDNGDGVREKLFF.